The 31 T cell receptor beta chains listed next were all sequenced from one sample in a study of control samples from healthy donors and cancer patients. Assay used: immunoSEQ multiplex PCR; TCRdb lists only in-frame clones, some missing. The data contain about 140,000 clones, 85% to 95% of them singletons. The sequencing input was blood. These receptors all stem from a man aged 40-50 years in good health.

The rearrangement links TRBV3-1 (or the pseudogene TRBV3-2) to TRBJ1-1, with D possibly matching TRBD1 (5 bases). Trimming took 2 bases from V and 1 from J, leaving 11 bases between them. The CDR3 is made up of 15 amino acids. Germline loops: CDR1 LGHDT, CDR2 YNNKEL (reference sequence). Here the CDR3 reads CASSQNAGRNTEAFF. CDR3 in DNA: TGTGCCAGCAGCCAAAACGCGGGACGGAACACTGAAGCTTTCTTT.

The chain has TRBV12-5 and TRBJ1-2; D is unresolved. The V gene's germline CDR1 is LGHNT and CDR2 FRNRAP. This CDR3 has 15 amino acids. V was shortened by 0 bases and J by 5 bases, with 13 bases between the two germline ends. For the CDR3, the DNA is TGTGCTAGTGGTTTGGTGGTGGCCCGGCCTTATGGCTACACCTTC. This translates into CASGLVVARPYGYTF.

The CDR3 DNA sequence: TGTGCCAGCAGCCCCCGGGACAGGGTCAACGAGCAGTACTTC. It is translated as CASSPRDRVNEQYF. The chain has TRBV7-9 and TRBJ2-7; 9 bases are shared with TRBD1. The CDR3 loop spans 14 amino acids. The J segment lost 5 bases and the V segment lost 5 bases, leaving 7 bases of the junction unmatched. Germline V gene data show CDR1 as SEHNR and CDR2 as FQNEAQ (reference sequence).

The DNA for the CDR3 is TGTGCCAGCACGGCGGGAGCTAGGGGCAATGAGCAGTTCTTC. It specifies CASTAGARGNEQFF. The V call is TRBV6-4, the J call TRBJ2-1; 7 bases are a match to TRBD2. From germline, CDR1 is MRHNA and CDR2 SNTAGT. CDR3 length: 14 residues. V was clipped by 7 bases and J by 6 bases; unmatched bases: 9.

This sequence joins TRBV7-2 and TRBJ1-5; no firm D call. Germline CDR1 reads SGHTA; CDR2 reads FQGNSA. This CDR3 is built from 15 residues. V gave up 2 bases and J gave up 5 bases, with 13 bases separating them. The CDR3 nucleotides are TGTGCCAGCAGCTTATTTTCAGCACAAGATCAGCCCCAGCATTTT. It translates to CASSLFSAQDQPQHF.

The V and J genes are TRBV11-2 and TRBJ2-3; a possible D gene is TRBD1 (6 bases). The germline gives CDR1 SGHAT, CDR2 FQNNGV. This CDR3 spans 15 amino acids. V dropped 5 bases and J dropped 3 bases, with 15 bases sitting between them. The CDR3 bases are TGTGCCAGCAGCCCACAGGGCCGTGGGACAGATACGCAGTATTTT. Protein sequence: CASSPQGRGTDTQYF.

The rearrangement joins TRBV19 to TRBJ1-5; D call uncertain. This CDR3 is built from 15 residues. With 7 bases removed from V and 1 base from J, the gap between germline ends came to 14 bases. The germline V gene encodes CDR1 LNHDA and CDR2 SQIVND (reference sequence). The DNA of the CDR3 is TGTGCCAGTACCGTCAGGTTAGGGAGCAATCAGCCCCAGCATTTT. Translated, it gives CASTVRLGSNQPQHF.

The genes are TRBV5-6 and TRBJ2-7, with 10 bases matching TRBD1. Trimming took 5 bases from V and 2 from J; bases not matched to a gene: 10. This CDR3 spans 16 amino acids. CDR1 and CDR2 from the germline V gene are SGHDT and YYEEEE. The CDR3 bases are TGTGCCAGCAGGGAATTGGGACAGGGGAATGCCTACGAGCAGTACTTC. It is translated as CASRELGQGNAYEQYF.

This clone was seen once. The gene calls are TRBV6-6 and TRBJ2-7, with D unclear. Trimming took off 2 bases at V and 2 bases at J, with 4 bases between the two ends. Looked up from germline, CDR1 is MNHNY and CDR2 is SVGAGI (reference sequence). The CDR3 covers 12 residues. CDR3 DNA sequence: TGTGCCAGCAGTTACGGTACCTACGAGCAGTACTTC. Its protein is CASSYGTYEQYF.

V and J are TRBV5-6 and TRBJ1-5; tentative D call: TRBD1 (5 bases). The CDR3 totals 17 residues. With 0 bases removed from V and 0 bases from J, the gap between germline ends came to 13 bases. Per germline, CDR1 SGHDT and CDR2 YYEEEE. The CDR3 nucleotides read TGTGCCAGCAGCTTGGCAAGGGGTTCGGATAGCAATCAGCCCCAGCATTTT. Translating gives CASSLARGSDSNQPQHF. Complete variable domain (other parts from reference TRBV5-6 and TRBJ1-5): DAGVTQSPTHLIKTRGQQVTLRCSPKSGHDTVSWYQQALGQGPQFIFQYYEEEERQRGNFPDRFSGHQFPNYSSELNVNALLLGDSALYLCASSLARGSDSNQPQHFGDGTRLSIL.

Concerning this clone: Distinct nucleotide sequences in the sample also encode this CDR3. The V call is TRBV27, the J call TRBJ2-5; D call uncertain. The CDR3 is made up of 11 amino acids. The ends were cut back, 2 bases at V and 4 bases at J, with 2 bases in the middle. Looked up from germline, CDR1 is MNHEY and CDR2 is SMNVEV (reference sequence). The CDR3 sequence: CASSLGETQYF. CDR3 in DNA: TGTGCCAGCAGTTTAGGAGAGACCCAGTACTTC.

The chain is built from TRBV7-9 and TRBJ2-1; either TRBD1 or TRBD2 may fit D (5 bases each). V lost 5 bases and J lost 0, with 11 bases in between. CDR1 is SEHNR, CDR2 FQNEAQ, per germline (reference sequence). This CDR3 has 15 residues. In DNA form, the CDR3 reads TGTGCCAGCAGCCCCGAGGGGTCCTCCTACAATGAGCAGTTCTTC. Amino acid sequence: CASSPEGSSYNEQFF.

For this clone: One end of the junction is discordant with germline, which a read error may explain. CDR3 amino acids: CASSSWDRAGTGEPFF. The DNA for the CDR3 is TGTGCCAGCAGCTCGTGGGACAGGGCCGGCACCGGGGAGCCGTTTTTT. V and J are TRBV7-9 and TRBJ2-2, with 9 bases matching TRBD1. The germline gives CDR1 SEHNR, CDR2 FQNEAQ (reference sequence). The CDR3 consists of 16 residues.

This chain connects TRBV5-1 to TRBJ2-2, with 7 bases matching TRBD2. Germline V CDR1 and CDR2: SGHRS, YFSETQ. This CDR3 contains 17 residues. With 4 bases clipped from V and 1 base from J, the junction kept 10 bases outside the gene matches. Here the CDR3 reads CASSIRRGLGNTGELFF. CDR3 nucleotides: TGCGCCAGCAGCATACGCCGCGGACTAGGGAACACCGGGGAGCTGTTTTTT. The full variable domain, completed using reference TRBV5-1 and TRBJ2-2, is KAGVTQTPRYLIKTRGQQVTLSCSPISGHRSVSWYQQTPGQGLQFLFEYFSETQRNKGNFPGRFSGRQFSNSRSEMNVSTLELGDSALYLCASSIRRGLGNTGELFFGEGSRLTVL.

CDR3 sequence (DNA): TGTGCCAGCAGCCAAGCGGGACAAAGTAACTATGGCTACACCTTC. It codes for CASSQAGQSNYGYTF. The J gene is TRBJ1-2, the V gene TRBV3-1 (or the pseudogene TRBV3-2); a weak D match, TRBD1 (6 bases). This CDR3 comprises 15 residues. Germline V gene lookup returns CDR1 LGHDT and CDR2 YNNKEL (reference sequence). V lost 1 base and J lost 1, with 10 bases in between.

The CDR3 coding sequence is TGTGCCAGCAGCTTAGGAGTAAACACCATATATTTT. Its translation: CASSLGVNTIYF. J is TRBJ1-3 and V is TRBV7-9; D unclear. Trimming took 1 base from V and 6 from J, leaving 4 bases between them. CDR3 size: 12 residues. The germline gives CDR1 SEHNR, CDR2 FQNEAQ (reference sequence).

This chain joins TRBV10-2 and TRBJ1-6; weak D call: TRBD1 (6 bases). Germline V gives CDR1 WSHSY, CDR2 SAAADI. Trimming left V 5 bases short and J 9 bases short, with 14 bases between. This CDR3 comprises 14 residues. In DNA form, the CDR3 reads TGCGCCAGCAGTCATACAGGGTCCAGTTCACCCCTCCACTTT. Translation: CASSHTGSSSPLHF.

The chain carries TRBV7-9 and TRBJ2-5; D ambiguous. The V and J ends lost 5 bases and 5 bases respectively, with 15 bases between them. This CDR3 region has 14 residues. CDR1 is SEHNR and CDR2 is FQNEAQ in the germline V gene (reference sequence). CDR3 sequence reads: CASSPRSKLETQYF. CDR3 in DNA: TGTGCCAGCAGCCCACGCTCGAAGCTGGAGACCCAGTACTTC.

The chain carries TRBV4-2 and TRBJ2-1, with 9 bases identical to TRBD2. V gave up 0 bases and J gave up 6 bases; unmatched junction bases: 12. This CDR3 contains 18 residues. In germline, CDR1 is LGHNA, CDR2 YNFKEQ. CDR3: CASSQDSPAGGPRNEQFF. DNA for the CDR3: TGTGCCAGCAGCCAAGATTCACCAGCGGGGGGCCCCCGCAATGAGCAGTTCTTC.

The J gene is TRBJ2-4, the V gene TRBV6-2 or TRBV6-3, with D hard to call. Germline CDR1 reads MNHEY; CDR2 reads SVGEGT. Deletions cut 2 bases from V and 1 base from J, with 12 bases between. This CDR3 contains 16 residues. The CDR3 region has the DNA TGTGCCAGCAGTTACCCCCGCAGTGGGGCCAAAAACATTCAGTACTTC. Translated, it gives CASSYPRSGAKNIQYF.

This chain connects TRBV19 to TRBJ1-1; weak D call: TRBD1 (6 bases). Deletions cut 6 bases from V and 1 base from J, with 9 bases between. CDR1 is LNHDA and CDR2 is SQIVND in the germline V gene (reference sequence). The length of the CDR3 is 13 residues. CDR3 region: CASSSRGNTEAFF. The CDR3 DNA reads as TGTGCCAGTAGCTCCAGGGGGAACACTGAAGCTTTCTTT.

This rearrangement joins TRBV4-3 to TRBJ1-4; tentative D call: TRBD1 (6 bases). Per the germline V gene, CDR1 is LGHNA and CDR2 is YSLEER. The length of the CDR3 is 16 residues. Trimming stripped 4 bases from V and 6 bases from J, with 18 bases between. The CDR3 region is CASSLERGGAYEKLFF. The CDR3 DNA follows: TGCGCCAGCAGCCTCGAACGAGGGGGGGCATATGAAAAACTGTTTTTT.

This chain links TRBV25-1 with TRBJ2-1, with D possibly being TRBD2 (6 bases). V was clipped by 5 bases and J by 3 bases, with 14 bases between them. This CDR3 has 15 amino acids. Germline lookup yields CDR1 MGHDK and CDR2 SYGVNS. Written as DNA, the CDR3 is TGTGCCAGCAGTTTTCCGGGACTCGGCTACAATGAGCAGTTCTTC. Translation gives CASSFPGLGYNEQFF.

The chain is built from TRBV7-2 and TRBJ2-1, with D possibly matching TRBD1 (6 bases). Germline values: CDR1 SGHTA, CDR2 FQGNSA. Trimming stripped 8 bases from V and 7 bases from J, with 12 bases between. The CDR3 contains 12 residues. The DNA for the CDR3 is TGTGCCAGCGGGACAAAAAGGAATGAGCAGTTCTTC. Amino acid sequence: CASGTKRNEQFF.

A single count supports this clone. The V call is TRBV24-1, the J call TRBJ1-3; no reliable D call. CDR3 length: 14 residues. Looked up from germline, CDR1 is KGHDR and CDR2 is SFDVKD. The V end lost 3 bases, the J end lost 1 base, and 6 bases lay between the germline ends. This chain's CDR3 is CATSDPTSGNTIYF. CDR3 nucleotides: TGTGCCACCAGTGATCCGACGTCTGGAAACACCATATATTTT.

This rearrangement joins TRBV2 to TRBJ2-1; 10 bases line up with TRBD2. Germline V CDR1 and CDR2: SNHLY, FYNNEI. J gave up 8 bases and V 7 bases, and 11 bases lay outside the gene matches. The CDR3 loop spans 15 amino acids. In nucleotides, the CDR3 is TGTGCCAGCACCGGGACTAGCGCACGTTTCGATGAGCAGTTCTTC. Translation gives CASTGTSARFDEQFF.

The V call is TRBV27, the J call TRBJ1-5; a weak D match, TRBD1 (6 bases). V gave up 5 bases and J gave up 2 bases, with 19 bases separating them. CDR3 length: 17 residues. The V gene's germline CDR1 is MNHEY and CDR2 SMNVEV (reference sequence). Here the CDR3 DNA reads TGTGCCAGCAGTCCCTCGAGGGGGGAAATGCGCAATCAGCCCCAGCATTTT. It is translated as CASSPSRGEMRNQPQHF.

The V gene is TRBV10-1, the J gene TRBJ2-1; D uncertain. The V end lost 9 bases, the J end lost 5 bases, and 8 bases lay between the germline ends. Germline assignment: CDR1 WNHNN and CDR2 SYGVQD (reference sequence). The CDR3 is 11 amino acids. CDR3 loop: CASERNNEQFF. CDR3 nucleotide sequence: TGCGCCAGTGAACGAAACAATGAGCAGTTCTTC.

The chain is built from TRBV7-9 and TRBJ2-3; 8 bases align to TRBD2. With V trimmed by 8 bases and J by 3 bases, 7 bases remained unmatched. The germline gives CDR1 SEHNR, CDR2 FQNEAQ (reference sequence). CDR3 length: 14 residues. This chain's CDR3 is CASPSGGVTDTQYF. The CDR3 bases are TGTGCCAGCCCCTCGGGGGGGGTAACAGATACGCAGTATTTT.

Regarding this clone: This specimen includes other DNA sequences encoding the same CDR3. The gene calls are TRBV5-6 and TRBJ2-7, with 7 bases that match TRBD1. V shed 5 bases and J 2 bases; nucleotides not matched to a gene: 7. Per germline, CDR1 SGHDT and CDR2 YYEEEE. The CDR3 sequence is 14 residues long. CDR3 sequence (DNA): TGTGCCAGCAGGTCTGACAGGGTTCCCTACGAGCAGTACTTC. Protein product: CASRSDRVPYEQYF.

The chain is built from TRBV27 and TRBJ2-1; D ambiguous. V lost 5 bases and J 0 bases, leaving 11 bases between the germline ends. CDR1 is MNHEY and CDR2 is SMNVEV in the germline V gene (reference sequence). The CDR3 is 15 amino acids. The CDR3 region has the DNA TGTGCCAGCAGTCCGCTCGCTAGCTCCTACAATGAGCAGTTCTTC. Translated: CASSPLASSYNEQFF.